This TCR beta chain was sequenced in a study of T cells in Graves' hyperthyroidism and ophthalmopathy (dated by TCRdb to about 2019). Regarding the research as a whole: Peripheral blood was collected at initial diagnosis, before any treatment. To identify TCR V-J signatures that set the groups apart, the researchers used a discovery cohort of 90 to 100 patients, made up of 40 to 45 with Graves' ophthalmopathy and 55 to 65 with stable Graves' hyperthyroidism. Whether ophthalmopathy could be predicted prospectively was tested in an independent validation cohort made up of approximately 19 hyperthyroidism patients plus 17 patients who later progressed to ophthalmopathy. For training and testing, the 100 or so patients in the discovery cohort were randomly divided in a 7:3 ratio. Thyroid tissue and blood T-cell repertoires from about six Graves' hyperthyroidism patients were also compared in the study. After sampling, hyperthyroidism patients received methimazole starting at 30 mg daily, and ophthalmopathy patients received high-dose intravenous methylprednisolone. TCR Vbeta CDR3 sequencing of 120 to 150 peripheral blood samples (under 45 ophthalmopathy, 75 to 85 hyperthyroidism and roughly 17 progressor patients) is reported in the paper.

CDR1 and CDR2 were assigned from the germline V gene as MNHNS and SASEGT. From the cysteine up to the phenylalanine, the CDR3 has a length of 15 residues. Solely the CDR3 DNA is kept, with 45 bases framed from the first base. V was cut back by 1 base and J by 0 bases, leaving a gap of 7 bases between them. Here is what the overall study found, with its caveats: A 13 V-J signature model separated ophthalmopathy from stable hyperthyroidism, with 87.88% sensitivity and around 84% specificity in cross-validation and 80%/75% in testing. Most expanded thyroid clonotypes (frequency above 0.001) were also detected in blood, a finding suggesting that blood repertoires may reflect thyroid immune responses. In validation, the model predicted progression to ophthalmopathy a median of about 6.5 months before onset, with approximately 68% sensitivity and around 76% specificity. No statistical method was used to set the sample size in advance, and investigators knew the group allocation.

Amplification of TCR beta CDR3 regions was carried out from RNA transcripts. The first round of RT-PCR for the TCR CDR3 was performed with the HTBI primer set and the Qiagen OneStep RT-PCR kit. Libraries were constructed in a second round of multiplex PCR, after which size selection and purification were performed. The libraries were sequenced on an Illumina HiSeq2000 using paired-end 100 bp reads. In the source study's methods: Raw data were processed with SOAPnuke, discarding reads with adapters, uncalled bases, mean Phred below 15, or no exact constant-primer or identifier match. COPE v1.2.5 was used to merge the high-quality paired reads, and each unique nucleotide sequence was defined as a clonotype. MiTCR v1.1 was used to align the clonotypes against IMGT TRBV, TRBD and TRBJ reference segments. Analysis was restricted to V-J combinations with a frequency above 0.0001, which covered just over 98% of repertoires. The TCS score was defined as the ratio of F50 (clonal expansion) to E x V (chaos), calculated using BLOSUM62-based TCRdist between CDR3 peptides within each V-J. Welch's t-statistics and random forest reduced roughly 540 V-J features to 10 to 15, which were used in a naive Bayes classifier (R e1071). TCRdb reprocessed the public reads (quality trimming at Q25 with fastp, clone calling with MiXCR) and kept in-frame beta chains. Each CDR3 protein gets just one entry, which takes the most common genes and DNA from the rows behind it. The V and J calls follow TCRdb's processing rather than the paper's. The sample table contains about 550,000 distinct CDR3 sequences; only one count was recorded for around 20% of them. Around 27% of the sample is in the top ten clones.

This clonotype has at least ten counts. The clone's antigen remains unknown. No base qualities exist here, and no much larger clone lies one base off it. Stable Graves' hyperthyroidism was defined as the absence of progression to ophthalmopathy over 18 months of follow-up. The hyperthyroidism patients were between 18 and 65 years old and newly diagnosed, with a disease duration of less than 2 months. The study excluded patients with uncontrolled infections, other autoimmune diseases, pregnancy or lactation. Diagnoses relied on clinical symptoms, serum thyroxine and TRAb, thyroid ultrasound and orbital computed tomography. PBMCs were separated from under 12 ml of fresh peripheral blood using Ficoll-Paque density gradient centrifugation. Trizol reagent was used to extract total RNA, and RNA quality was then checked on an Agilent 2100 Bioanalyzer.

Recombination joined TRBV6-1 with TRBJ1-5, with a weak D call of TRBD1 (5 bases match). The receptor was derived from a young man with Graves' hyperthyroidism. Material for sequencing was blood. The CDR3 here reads CASSEGTLSNQPQHF. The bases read TGTGCCAGCAGTGAAGGGACACTTAGCAATCAGCCCCAGCATTTT.